Listed below are T cell receptor beta chains from one sample, sequenced in a study of cytomegalovirus exposure and HLA in healthy donors. Sequencing used immunoSEQ multiplex PCR; TCRdb keeps in-frame clones, though not all of them. The sample has over 250,000 clones; roughly nine tenths are singletons. Sequenced: PBMCs. These receptors all come from a woman in her 30s in good health and CMV-seropositive. CDR3s include the opening cysteine and the closing phenylalanine or tryptophan. D genes are given only for firm matches. Where a row states a size, it is once, few, many or the class of an expanded clone; other rows omit it.

>TRBV5-1|NA|TRBJ2-7|NA
CASSLGGTYEQYF
TGCGCCAGCAGCTTGGGCGGGACCTACGAGCAGTACTTC
>TRBV30|NA|TRBJ2-3|TRBD1
CAWSVGGGLDTQYF
TGTGCCTGGAGTGTAGGGGGCGGATTGGATACGCAGTATTTT
>TRBV28|NA|TRBJ2-4|NA
CASGRGSLAKNIQYF
TGTGCCAGTGGACGAGGGTCTCTAGCCAAAAACATTCAGTACTTC
>TRBV7-3|NA|TRBJ2-3|NA
CASSLNPGTDTQYF
TGTGCCAGCAGCTTAAATCCGGGCACAGATACGCAGTATTTT
>TRBV2|NA|TRBJ2-7|NA
CASSDFGGSSIEQYF
TGTGCCAGCAGTGATTTCGGAGGATCAAGTATCGAGCAGTACTTC
>TRBV10-3|few|TRBJ2-7|NA
CAIRTNYEQYF
TGTGCCATCAGAACAAACTACGAGCAGTACTTC
>TRBV5-4|NA|TRBJ2-7|TRBD1
CASRRNPGTGVTGEQYF
TGTGCCAGCAGGCGGAACCCCGGGACAGGTGTAACGGGGGAGCAGTACTTC
>TRBV5-1|NA|TRBJ2-1|NA
CASSLVSGSSYNEQFF
TGCGCCAGCAGCTTGGTATCCGGGAGCTCCTACAATGAGCAGTTCTTC
>TRBV4-1|NA|TRBJ1-1|TRBD1
CASSQELGQLSNTEAFF
TGCGCCAGCAGCCAAGAACTGGGACAGTTATCGAACACTGAAGCTTTCTTT
>TRBV25-1|NA|TRBJ2-4|TRBD1
CASSDPGTGKNIQYF
TGTGCCAGCAGTGACCCTGGGACAGGGAAAAACATTCAGTACTTC
>TRBV4-3|NA|TRBJ1-2|NA
CASSQDLGRTNYGYTF
TGCGCCAGCAGCCAAGATCTCGGGCGGACTAACTATGGCTACACCTTC
>TRBV6-1|NA|TRBJ1-4|NA
CASSEYTDEKLFF
TGTGCCAGCAGTGAGTATACGGATGAAAAACTGTTTTTT
>TRBV6-1|NA|TRBJ2-7|NA
CASSAGFGYEQYF
TGTGCCAGCAGTGCGGGATTTGGCTACGAGCAGTACTTC
>TRBV5-4|NA|TRBJ2-5|NA
CASSLWQGGKTQYF
TGTGCCAGCAGCTTGTGGCAGGGAGGAAAGACCCAGTACTTC
>TRBV4-1|NA|TRBJ2-5|TRBD2
CASSQTSGAAQETQYF
TGCGCCAGCAGCCAGACTAGCGGGGCGGCCCAAGAGACCCAGTACTTC
>TRBV9|NA|TRBJ2-5|TRBD2
CASSATTSGGTQYF
TGTGCCAGCAGCGCCACGACTAGCGGGGGGACCCAGTACTTC
>TRBV30|NA|TRBJ2-3|TRBD2
CACLTSGAGDTQYF
TGTGCCTGTCTGACTAGCGGGGCCGGAGATACGCAGTATTTT
>TRBV9|NA|TRBJ2-2|NA
CASSVARSGMSGELFF
TGTGCCAGCAGCGTAGCACGATCCGGAATGTCCGGGGAGCTGTTTTTT
>TRBV2|NA|TRBJ1-4|NA
CASSEQGKKLFF
TGTGCCAGCAGTGAACAGGGAAAAAAACTGTTTTTT
>TRBV19|NA|TRBJ2-7|NA
CASSSSPYEQYF
TGTGCCAGTAGTTCCTCGCCCTACGAGCAGTACTTC
>TRBV6-6|once|TRBJ1-1|NA
CASRVGGTEAFF
TGTGCCAGCCGCGTCGGCGGGACTGAAGCTTTCTTT
>TRBV15|NA|TRBJ1-5|NA
CATSRDLSYSNQPQHF
TGTGCCACCAGCAGAGATCTGAGTTATAGCAATCAGCCCCAGCATTTT
>TRBV7-8|NA|TRBJ2-1|TRBD2
CASSLAGGAYNEQFF
TGTGCCAGCAGCCTGGCGGGGGGGGCGTACAATGAGCAGTTCTTC
>TRBV6-4|NA|TRBJ1-2|NA
CASSPGMNNYGYTF
TGTGCCAGCAGTCCCGGGATGAACAACTATGGCTACACCTTC
>TRBV11-2|NA|TRBJ2-7|NA
CASSWRRAMEQYF
TGTGCCAGCAGCTGGCGGAGGGCCATGGAGCAGTACTTC
>TRBV10-2|NA|TRBJ1-2|NA
CASSARGGEYGYTF
TGCGCCAGCAGTGCCCGAGGGGGGGAATATGGCTACACCTTC
>TRBV27|NA|TRBJ1-2|NA
CASSLSSSHGYTF
TGTGCCAGCAGTTTATCGTCTTCACATGGCTACACCTTC
>TRBV15|NA|TRBJ1-2|TRBD1
CATSGWDRESGYTF
TGTGCCACCAGCGGCTGGGACAGGGAGTCTGGCTACACCTTC
>TRBV27|NA|TRBJ2-2|TRBD1
CASSLNLGDRGRELFF
TGTGCCAGCAGTTTAAATCTGGGGGACAGGGGAAGGGAGCTGTTTTTT
>TRBV7-3|NA|TRBJ1-6|NA
CASSSRHDSPLHF
TGTGCCAGCAGCTCCCGACACGATTCACCCCTCCACTTT
>TRBV30|NA|TRBJ2-7|NA
CAWSELQMQYF
TGTGCCTGGAGTGAACTTCAGATGCAGTACTTC
>TRBV15|NA|TRBJ1-1|TRBD1
CATSRDPGQGNTEAFF
TGTGCCACCAGCAGAGACCCCGGACAGGGTAACACTGAAGCTTTCTTT
>TRBV6-1|NA|TRBJ1-1|NA
CASSIYREEAFF
TGTGCCAGCAGTATCTACAGGGAGGAAGCTTTCTTT
>TRBV28|NA|TRBJ2-3|TRBD2
CASSSPYRLAGADTQYF
TGTGCCAGCAGTTCTCCGTACCGACTAGCGGGAGCAGATACGCAGTATTTT
>TRBV5-1|NA|TRBJ2-7|TRBD2
CASSAQTPGLAGPSYEQYF
TGCGCCAGCAGCGCCCAGACACCGGGACTAGCGGGTCCCTCCTACGAGCAGTACTTC